The rows below give T cell receptor beta chains drawn from one sample of a study of radiotherapy plus CTLA-4 blockade in lung cancer. Sequencing was performed with immunoSEQ multiplex PCR; in TCRdb, only in-frame clones are kept and a portion is missing. This sample has 75,000 to 100,000 clones; roughly 79% occur once, and the top ten carry around 2.7%. The sample was peripheral blood, taken from a patient treated with radiotherapy plus ipilimumab. The receptors stem from a human donor with non-small cell lung cancer who had a partial response to radiotherapy plus ipilimumab. Some clones in this sample may be carry-over from other donors' samples. The CDR3 runs from the conserved cysteine through the conserved F or W. A D gene is named only where the DNA matches it firmly. For some rows the clone size is stated as once, few or many, or as a class when expanded; others skip it.

D gene: -; J gene: TRBJ2-7; V gene: TRBV9; clone size: -; CDR3 DNA: TGTGCCAGCAGCGTCGACAGCTCCTACGAGCAGTACTTC; CDR3 protein: CASSVDSSYEQYF
D gene: TRBD2; J gene: TRBJ2-5; V gene: TRBV4-1; clone size: few; CDR3 DNA: TGCGCCAGCAGGTTGGCTAGCGGGACTTCGGAGACCCAGTACTTC; CDR3 protein: CASRLASGTSETQYF
D gene: TRBD2; J gene: TRBJ2-5; V gene: TRBV7-2; clone size: -; CDR3 DNA: TGTGCCAGCAGCGAGAGACGGGGGGGTATAGAGACCCAGTACTTC; CDR3 protein: CASSERRGGIETQYF
D gene: TRBD2; J gene: TRBJ2-7; V gene: TRBV18; clone size: -; CDR3 DNA: TGTGCCAGCTCTCCCGGGGGGACTGACGAGCAGTACTTC; CDR3 protein: CASSPGGTDEQYF
D gene: -; J gene: TRBJ2-3; V gene: TRBV5-6; clone size: -; CDR3 DNA: TGTGCCAGCAGCGAACCGGGACTCCTTACAGATACGCAGTATTTT; CDR3 protein: CASSEPGLLTDTQYF
D gene: TRBD1; J gene: TRBJ1-5; V gene: TRBV5-1; clone size: -; CDR3 DNA: TGCGCCAGCAGTATAGGACAGGGCAACCAGCCCCAGCATTTT; CDR3 protein: CASSIGQGNQPQHF
D gene: TRBD1; J gene: TRBJ2-7; V gene: TRBV7-7; clone size: -; CDR3 DNA: TGTGCCAGCAGCCCCAGGACAGGTATTGGCTACGAGCAGTACTTC; CDR3 protein: CASSPRTGIGYEQYF
D gene: -; J gene: TRBJ2-6; V gene: TRBV5-8; clone size: -; CDR3 DNA: TGTGCCAGCACTTCCGCCCGCGGTGATGGGGCCAACGTCCTGACTTTC; CDR3 protein: CASTSARGDGANVLTF
D gene: TRBD1; J gene: TRBJ1-4; V gene: TRBV28; clone size: -; CDR3 DNA: TGTGCCAGCAGCGTCGGGACAGGGGTTGGCGAAAAACTGTTTTTT; CDR3 protein: CASSVGTGVGEKLFF
D gene: -; J gene: TRBJ1-6; V gene: TRBV21-1; clone size: -; CDR3 DNA: TGTGCCAGCAGCAAAGGGTATTTCAGATCACCCCTCCACTTT; CDR3 protein: CASSKGYFRSPLHF